The 23 T cell receptor beta chains given below trace back to one sample, sequenced in a study of metastatic and nonmetastatic thyroid tumors. TCRdb re-clonotyped the PCR reads through MiXCR. The sample comprises about 22,000 clones, 36% of which are singletons, and 22% rests with the top ten. All patients reached thyroid surgery having received no treatment beforehand. What was sequenced was blood. All receptors derive from a male donor with papillary thyroid cancer or a benign thyroid nodule (not recorded which). Some clones in this sample may be carry-over from other donors' samples.

V gene TRBV4-1 combines with J gene TRBJ2-7; TRBD1 matches at 7 bases. Germline trimming cut 8 bases from V and 6 bases from J; bases unmatched to any gene: 10. The CDR3 consists of 13 residues. CDR1 and CDR2 from the germline V gene are MGHRA and YSYEKL. The CDR3, as DNA: TGCGCCAGCCTTGACAGGGAAAGGGGCGAGCAGTACTTC. This encodes CASLDRERGEQYF.

The V gene is TRBV14, the J gene TRBJ2-2; TRBD1 matches at 7 bases. Germline V gives CDR1 SGHDN, CDR2 FVKESK. The CDR3 consists of 15 residues. The J segment lost 5 bases and the V segment lost 3 bases, leaving 6 bases of the junction unmatched. The CDR3 region is CASSHLTGLTGELFF. CDR3 bases: TGTGCCAGCAGCCATTTGACAGGGTTAACCGGGGAGCTGTTTTTT.

The chain couples TRBV20-1 to TRBJ2-3; D possibly corresponds to TRBD2 (6 bases). V lost 6 bases and J lost 1, with 14 bases in between. The CDR3 has 14 residues. CDR1 DFQATT and CDR2 SNEGSKA come from the germline V gene (reference sequence). In DNA form, the CDR3 reads TGCAGTGCCAAGGACCCGGGGGGCACAGATACGCAGTATTTT. Residues: CSAKDPGGTDTQYF.

The V call is TRBV4-1, the J call TRBJ1-1; D is ambiguous. CDR1 is MGHRA and CDR2 is YSYEKL in the germline V gene. The CDR3 runs 16 residues. V dropped 0 bases and J dropped 5 bases, with 16 bases sitting between them. CDR3 DNA sequence: TGCGCCAGCAGCCAAGATCGGAACGGAGCCAGGACTGAAGCTTTCTTT. It is translated as CASSQDRNGARTEAFF.

The chain employs TRBV30 and TRBJ1-2; D uncertain. Trimming stripped 3 bases from V and 6 bases from J, with 11 bases between. This CDR3 spans 12 amino acids. Germline CDR1 and CDR2: GTSNPN and SVGIG (reference sequence). The CDR3 spells CAWRARGDGYTF. CDR3 nucleotide sequence: TGTGCCTGGAGGGCGCGCGGTGATGGCTACACCTTC.

Comments on this clone: Mismatch with germline at one junction end may stem from a read error. The chain carries TRBV6-1 and TRBJ1-5; tentative D call: TRBD1 (6 bases). CDR3 length: 15 residues. CDR1 is MNHNS and CDR2 is SASEGT in the germline V gene. The CDR3 sequence is CASSGNHRENQPKHF. CDR3 sequence (DNA): TGTGCCAGCAGTGGCAATCACAGGGAGAATCAGCCCAAGCATTTT.

The sample holds one count of this clone. The chain is built from TRBV20-1 and TRBJ2-2, with TRBD2 identical over 11 bases. With V trimmed by 6 bases and J by 0 bases, 9 bases remained unmatched. The length of the CDR3 is 17 residues. The germline V gene encodes CDR1 DFQATT and CDR2 SNEGSKA (reference sequence). The chain's CDR3 is CSARAGLAASNTGELFF. The CDR3 DNA reads TGCAGTGCCCGAGCGGGACTAGCGGCTTCGAACACCGGGGAGCTGTTTTTT.

This clone occurred many times. The CDR3 region is CAWNSAGELFF. For the CDR3, the DNA is TGTGCCTGGAACAGCGCCGGGGAGCTGTTTTTT. The chain carries TRBV30 and TRBJ2-2; D not resolved. Germline values: CDR1 GTSNPN, CDR2 SVGIG (reference sequence). The V gene lost 4 bases and the J gene lost 6 bases, with 6 bases spanning the gap. CDR3 length equals 11 residues.

The table lists this clone with many counts. Since a much larger clone is just one base distant, this may be a read error. For the CDR3, the DNA is TGCGCCAGCAGCCAAGATGGTGGCCACACCTTC. It yields the protein CASSQDGGHTF. This chain links TRBV4-1 with TRBJ1-2; D is undetermined. The CDR3 consists of 11 residues. Germline CDR1 and CDR2: MGHRA and YSYEKL.

This chain uses TRBV30 with TRBJ2-5, with D hard to call. Between the trimmed V and J ends, which lost 0 bases and 5 bases, there was a span of 7 bases. Per germline, CDR1 GTSNPN and CDR2 SVGIG (reference sequence). This CDR3 has 12 amino acids. CDR3 amino acids: CAWSVRVETQYF. As DNA, the CDR3 is TGTGCCTGGAGTGTACGAGTCGAGACCCAGTACTTC.

CDR3 sequence (DNA): TGTGCCAGCAGTTCACTGAGGACTAGCGGGAGACACGAGCAGTACTTC. Its translation: CASSSLRTSGRHEQYF. V and J are TRBV6-5 and TRBJ2-7; TRBD2 agrees at 13 bases. Trimming removed 4 bases from V and 5 bases from J; junction bases left unmatched: 8. In germline, CDR1 is MNHEY, CDR2 SVGAGI. CDR3 length: 16 amino acids.

This clone showed up many times. This chain links TRBV10-3 with TRBJ2-7, with TRBD2 matching 9 bases. Per germline, CDR1 ENHRY and CDR2 SYGVKD. The CDR3 consists of 14 residues. Losses at the gene ends were 4 bases for V and 3 bases for J; bases not matched to a gene: 4. This CDR3 reads CAISGFSGSYEQYF. The CDR3 DNA follows: TGTGCCATCAGTGGGTTTAGCGGGAGCTACGAGCAGTACTTC.

There are a few counts of this clone. As DNA, the CDR3 is TGTGCCAGTAGGTCGACTAGTTACACCGGGGAGCTGTTTTTT. Protein product: CASRSTSYTGELFF. The chain uses TRBV19 and TRBJ2-2, with D maybe TRBD2 (6 bases). The V and J ends lost 6 bases and 3 bases respectively, with 11 bases between them. CDR3 size: 14 residues. Germline CDR1 is LNHDA and CDR2 is SQIVND (reference sequence).

This clone is medium-sized within its sample. This chain links TRBV20-1 with TRBJ2-3; tentatively, D is TRBD2 (6 bases). V lost 4 bases and J 1 base, leaving 15 bases between the germline ends. Germline CDR1 is DFQATT and CDR2 is SNEGSKA (reference sequence). The CDR3 has 15 amino acids. The CDR3: CSATREGGRTDTQYF. CDR3 nucleotide sequence: TGCAGTGCTACCCGCGAGGGAGGACGCACAGATACGCAGTATTTT.

This clone occurred many times. Different DNA sequences within this sample yield the same CDR3. J is TRBJ2-7 and V is TRBV4-1; 12 bases align to TRBD1. Germline V gene data show CDR1 as MGHRA and CDR2 as YSYEKL. The CDR3 runs to 16 residues. After removal of 4 bases from V and 2 bases from J, the junction contained 6 bases not matched to a gene. CDR3 region: CASSPGQGAGAYEQYF. DNA of the CDR3: TGCGCCAGCAGCCCGGGACAGGGGGCAGGGGCCTACGAGCAGTACTTC.

Comment on this clone: In this CDR3 the conserved last residue, phenylalanine or tryptophan, is missing, so a read error is likely. The V gene is TRBV10-1, the J gene TRBJ2-7; D uncertain. V was clipped by 0 bases and J by 4 bases, with 13 bases between them. Germline loops: CDR1 WNHNN, CDR2 SYGVQD (reference sequence). The CDR3 covers 15 residues. CDR3 DNA sequence: TGCGCCAGCAGTGAGTCGTTACATGGTATTTACGAGCAGTACCTC. This gives the protein CASSESLHGIYEQYL.

Within the sample, this clone is medium-sized. This rearrangement joins TRBV4-3 to TRBJ2-7; D ambiguous. The CDR3 consists of 14 residues. V gave up 0 bases and J gave up 7 bases, with 13 bases separating them. CDR1 and CDR2 (germline): LGHNA, YSLEER. The CDR3: CASSQDGTLTEQYF. DNA of the CDR3: TGCGCCAGCAGCCAAGATGGAACCCTAACTGAGCAGTACTTC.

This clone is classed as medium-sized. The genes are TRBV5-1 and TRBJ2-6; weak D call: TRBD1 (6 bases). V lost 4 bases and J lost 4, with 18 bases in between. The germline gives CDR1 SGHRS, CDR2 YFSETQ. The CDR3 consists of 17 residues. This CDR3 is CASSPRTSGTGANVLTF. Here the CDR3 DNA reads TGCGCCAGCAGCCCAAGAACTTCCGGGACAGGGGCCAACGTCCTGACTTTC.

The chain carries TRBV11-2 and TRBJ2-1, with D perhaps given as TRBD1 or TRBD2 (5 bases each). Germline V gene sequence: CDR1 SGHAT, CDR2 FQNNGV. Trimming pared 6 bases from V and 8 bases from J, leaving 11 bases between. This CDR3 has 12 residues. In DNA, the CDR3 is TGTGCCAGCAGACCAGGGAGCGATGAGCAGTTCTTC. It encodes CASRPGSDEQFF.

The V and J genes are TRBV6-2 or TRBV6-3 and TRBJ2-7, with D perhaps TRBD1 (6 bases). Germline CDR1 reads MNHEY; CDR2 reads SVGEGT. The CDR3 loop spans 13 amino acids. The ends were cut back, 2 bases at V and 3 bases at J, with 8 bases in the middle. The CDR3, as DNA: TGTGCCAGCAGTTACGGACAGATCTACGAGCAGTACTTC. This translates into CASSYGQIYEQYF.

The chain recombines TRBV6-1 with TRBJ1-6; D is undetermined. This CDR3 is 14 amino acids long. In germline, CDR1 is MNHNS, CDR2 SASEGT. V was trimmed by 4 bases and J by 7 bases, leaving 11 bases between them. This chain's CDR3 is CASSGRGMNSPLHF. The DNA for the CDR3 is TGTGCCAGCAGTGGGCGGGGTATGAATTCACCCCTCCACTTT.

This clone showed up many times. The chain combines TRBV25-1 with TRBJ2-1; D might be TRBD2 (5 bases). V was pared by 7 bases and J by 5 bases, with 15 bases between. The CDR3 loop spans 14 amino acids. Per the germline V gene, CDR1 is MGHDK and CDR2 is SYGVNS. The CDR3 spells CASTPGVWDNEQFF. CDR3 coding DNA: TGTGCCAGCACCCCCGGGGTATGGGACAATGAGCAGTTCTTC.

This clone is judged medium-sized. The chain has TRBV27 and TRBJ1-6; 7 nucleotides line up with TRBD1. The V gene end was trimmed by 6 bases and the J gene end by 10 bases; junction bases not matched to a gene: 3. The germline CDR1 and CDR2 sequences are MNHEY and SMNVEV (reference sequence). The CDR3 is 12 residues long. The CDR3 protein is CASRVGGSPLHF. The CDR3 DNA sequence: TGTGCCAGCAGAGTAGGGGGCTCACCCCTCCACTTT.